This TCR beta chain comes out of a study of lymphopenia after photon versus proton radiotherapy. Study-wide results and limits: After lymphocyte nadir, photon-treated repertoires showed oligoclonal expansion, especially CD8+ Temra. In patients who died, overall survival fell as post-nadir TCR diversity dropped more. Relative stability marked proton patients; photon patients lost diversity and naive cells. Survival link was tested only in deceased patients; proton benefit remains a possibility.

The V end was cut by 4 bases, the J end by 10 bases, with 17 bases between. The germline gives CDR1 SGHVS, CDR2 FQNEAQ. The CDR3 runs 14 residues. On this clone: As yet, its antigen is unknown.

Here immunoSEQ multiplex PCR was the method, and the copy in TCRdb shows in-frame clones only, minus some. The sample lists about 42,000 clones, approximately 83% occurring once. The source is an older woman with pancreatic cancer. V usage is TRBV7-8 and J usage is TRBJ2-1; perhaps D is TRBD1 or TRBD2 (7 bases each). Sample: peripheral blood, taken from a patient treated with proton-based radiotherapy. The CDR3 DNA is TGTGCCAGCAGCTACGCCAGACAGGGAGGGGAGCAGTTCTTC. Its protein is CASSYARQGGEQFF.